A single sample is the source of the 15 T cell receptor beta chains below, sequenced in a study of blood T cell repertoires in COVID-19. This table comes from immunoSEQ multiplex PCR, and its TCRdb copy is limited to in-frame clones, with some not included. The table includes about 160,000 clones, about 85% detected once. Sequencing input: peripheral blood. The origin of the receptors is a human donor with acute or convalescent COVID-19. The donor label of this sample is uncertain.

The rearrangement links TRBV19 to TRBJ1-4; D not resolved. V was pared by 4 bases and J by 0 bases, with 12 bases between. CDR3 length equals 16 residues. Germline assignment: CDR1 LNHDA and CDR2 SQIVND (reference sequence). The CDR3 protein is CASSRNSGATNEKLFF. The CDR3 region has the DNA TGTGCCAGTAGTAGAAACTCAGGTGCAACTAATGAAAAACTGTTTTTT.

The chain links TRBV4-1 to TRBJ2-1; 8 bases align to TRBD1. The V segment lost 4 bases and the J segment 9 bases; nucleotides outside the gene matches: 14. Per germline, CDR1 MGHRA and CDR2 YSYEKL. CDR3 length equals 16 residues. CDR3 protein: CASSPGSRTGLSEQFF. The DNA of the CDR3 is TGCGCCAGCAGCCCCGGCAGTCGGACAGGGCTAAGTGAGCAGTTCTTC.

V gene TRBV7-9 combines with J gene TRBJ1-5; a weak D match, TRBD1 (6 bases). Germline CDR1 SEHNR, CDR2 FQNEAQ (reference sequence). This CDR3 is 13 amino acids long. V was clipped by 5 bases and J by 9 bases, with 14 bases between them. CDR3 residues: CASSASTGWPQHF. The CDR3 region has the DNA TGTGCCAGCAGCGCCTCCACAGGGTGGCCCCAGCATTTT.

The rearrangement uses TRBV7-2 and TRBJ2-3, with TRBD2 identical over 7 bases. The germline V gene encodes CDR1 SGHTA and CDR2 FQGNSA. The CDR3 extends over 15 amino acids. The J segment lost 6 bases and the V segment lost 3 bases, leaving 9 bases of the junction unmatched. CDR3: CASSFARDYPDTQYF. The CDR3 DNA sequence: TGTGCCAGCAGCTTTGCCCGGGACTACCCGGATACGCAGTATTTT.

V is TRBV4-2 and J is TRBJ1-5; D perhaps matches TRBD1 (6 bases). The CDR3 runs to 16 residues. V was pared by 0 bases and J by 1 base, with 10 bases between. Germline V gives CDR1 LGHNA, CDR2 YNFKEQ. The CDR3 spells CASSQDYGTSNQPQHF. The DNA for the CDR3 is TGTGCCAGCAGCCAAGATTACGGGACAAGCAATCAGCCCCAGCATTTT.

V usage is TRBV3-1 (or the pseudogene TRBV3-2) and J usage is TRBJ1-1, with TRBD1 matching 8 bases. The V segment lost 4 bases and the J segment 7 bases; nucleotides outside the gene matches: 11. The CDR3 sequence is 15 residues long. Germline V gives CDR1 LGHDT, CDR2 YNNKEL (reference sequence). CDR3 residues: CASSPFRDRRVEAFF. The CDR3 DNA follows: TGTGCCAGCAGCCCGTTTAGGGACAGGCGGGTTGAAGCTTTCTTT.

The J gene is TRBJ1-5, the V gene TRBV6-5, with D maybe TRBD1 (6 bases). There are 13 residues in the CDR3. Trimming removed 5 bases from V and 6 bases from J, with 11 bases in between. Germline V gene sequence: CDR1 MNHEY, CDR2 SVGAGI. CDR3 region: CASSQRGGQPQHF. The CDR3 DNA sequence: TGTGCCAGCAGTCAGAGGGGGGGTCAGCCCCAGCATTTT.

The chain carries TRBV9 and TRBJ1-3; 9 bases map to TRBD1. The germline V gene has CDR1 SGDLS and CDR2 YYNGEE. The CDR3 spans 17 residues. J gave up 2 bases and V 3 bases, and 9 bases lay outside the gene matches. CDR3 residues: CASSAQLQGATGNTIYF. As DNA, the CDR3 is TGTGCCAGCAGCGCGCAATTACAGGGGGCCACTGGAAACACCATATATTTT.

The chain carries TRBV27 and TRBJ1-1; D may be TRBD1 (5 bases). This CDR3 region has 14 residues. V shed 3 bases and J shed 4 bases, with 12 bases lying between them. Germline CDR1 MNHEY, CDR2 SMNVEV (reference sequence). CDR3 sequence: CASSFGGKGTEAFF. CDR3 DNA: TGTGCCAGCAGTTTCGGGGGGAAGGGCACTGAAGCTTTCTTT.

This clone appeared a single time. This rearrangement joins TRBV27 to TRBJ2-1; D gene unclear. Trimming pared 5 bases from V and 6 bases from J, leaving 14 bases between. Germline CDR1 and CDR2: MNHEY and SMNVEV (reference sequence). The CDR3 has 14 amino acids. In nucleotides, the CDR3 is TGTGCCAGCAGTCCATTCGGCCGGAGCAATGAGCAGTTCTTC. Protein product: CASSPFGRSNEQFF.

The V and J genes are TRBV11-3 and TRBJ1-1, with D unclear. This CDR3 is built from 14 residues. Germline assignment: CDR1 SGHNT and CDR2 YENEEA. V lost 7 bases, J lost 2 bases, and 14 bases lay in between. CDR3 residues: CASTLLPLNTEAFF. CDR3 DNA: TGTGCCAGCACTCTACTACCCCTTAACACTGAAGCTTTCTTT.

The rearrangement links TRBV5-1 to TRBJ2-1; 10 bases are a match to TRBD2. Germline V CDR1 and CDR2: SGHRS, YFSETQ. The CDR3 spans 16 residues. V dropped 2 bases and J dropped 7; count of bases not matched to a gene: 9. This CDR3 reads CASSLPLTSGVNEQFF. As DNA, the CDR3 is TGCGCCAGCAGCTTACCCCTCACTAGCGGGGTGAATGAGCAGTTCTTC.

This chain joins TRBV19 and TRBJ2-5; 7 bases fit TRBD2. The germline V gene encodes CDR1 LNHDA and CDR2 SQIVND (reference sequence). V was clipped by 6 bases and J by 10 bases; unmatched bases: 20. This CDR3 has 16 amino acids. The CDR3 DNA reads TGTGCCAGTAGCCCATACGGCGGGGGAACGGAGAGGGGCCAGTACTTC. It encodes CASSPYGGGTERGQYF.

The CDR3 loop is CASSLGTGGVGELFF. CDR3 sequence (DNA): TGTGCCAGCAGCCTTGGGACAGGGGGCGTGGGGGAGCTGTTTTTT. The chain is built from TRBV3-1 (or the pseudogene TRBV3-2) and TRBJ2-2, with TRBD1 matching 12 bases. The V gene's germline CDR1 is LGHDT and CDR2 YNNKEL (reference sequence). After removal of 4 bases from V and 8 bases from J, the junction contained 5 bases not matched to a gene. This CDR3 has 15 residues.

CDR3 in DNA: TGCAGTGCTAGTCACGCGGCTAATGAAAAACTGTTTTTT. This gives the protein CSASHAANEKLFF. The chain employs TRBV20-1 and TRBJ1-4, with unresolved D. V was trimmed by 3 bases and J by 3 bases, leaving 8 bases between them. The length of the CDR3 is 13 residues. The germline CDR1 and CDR2 sequences are DFQATT and SNEGSKA (reference sequence).